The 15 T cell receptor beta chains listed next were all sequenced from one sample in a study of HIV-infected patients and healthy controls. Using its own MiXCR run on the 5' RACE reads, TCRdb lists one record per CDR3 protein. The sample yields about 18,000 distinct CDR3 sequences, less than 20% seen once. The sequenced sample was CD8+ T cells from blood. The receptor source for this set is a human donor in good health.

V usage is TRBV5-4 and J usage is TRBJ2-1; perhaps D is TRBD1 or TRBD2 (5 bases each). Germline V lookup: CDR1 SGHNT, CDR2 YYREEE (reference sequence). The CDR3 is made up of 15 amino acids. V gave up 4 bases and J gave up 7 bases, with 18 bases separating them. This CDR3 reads CASSAPQGTTNEQFF. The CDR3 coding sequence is TGTGCCAGCAGCGCCCCCCAAGGGACGACAAATGAGCAGTTCTTC.

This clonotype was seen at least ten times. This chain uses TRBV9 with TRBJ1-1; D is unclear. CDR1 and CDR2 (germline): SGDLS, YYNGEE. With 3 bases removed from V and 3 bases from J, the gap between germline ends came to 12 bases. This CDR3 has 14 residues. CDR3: CASSGWEGDTEAFF. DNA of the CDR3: TGTGCCAGCAGCGGGTGGGAGGGAGACACTGAAGCTTTCTTT.

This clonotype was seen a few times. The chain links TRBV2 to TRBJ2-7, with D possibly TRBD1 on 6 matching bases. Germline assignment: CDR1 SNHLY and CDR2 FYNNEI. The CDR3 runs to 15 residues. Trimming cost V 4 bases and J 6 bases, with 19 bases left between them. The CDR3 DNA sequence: TGTGCCAGCAGTGCCCGGACGGACGAAGGGGGCGAGCAGTACTTC. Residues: CASSARTDEGGEQYF.

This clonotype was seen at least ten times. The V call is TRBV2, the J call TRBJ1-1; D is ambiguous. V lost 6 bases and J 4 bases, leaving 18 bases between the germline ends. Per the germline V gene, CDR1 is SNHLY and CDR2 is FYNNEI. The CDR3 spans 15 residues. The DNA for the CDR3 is TGTGCCAGCAGGGACCCTGTTGGGGTACTCACTGAAGCTTTCTTT. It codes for CASRDPVGVLTEAFF. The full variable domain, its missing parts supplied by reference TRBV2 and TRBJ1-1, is EPEVTQTPSHQVTQMGQEVILRCVPISNHLYFYWYRQILGQKVEFLVSFYNNEISEKSEIFDDQFSVERPDGSNFTLKIRSTKLEDSAMYFCASRDPVGVLTEAFFGQGTRLTVV.

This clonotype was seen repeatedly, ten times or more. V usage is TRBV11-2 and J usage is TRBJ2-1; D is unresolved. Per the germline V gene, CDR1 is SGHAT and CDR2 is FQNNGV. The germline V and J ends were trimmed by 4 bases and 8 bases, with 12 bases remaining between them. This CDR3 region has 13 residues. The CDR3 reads CASSSYTGDEQFF. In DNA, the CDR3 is TGTGCCAGCAGCTCCTATACTGGGGATGAGCAGTTCTTC.

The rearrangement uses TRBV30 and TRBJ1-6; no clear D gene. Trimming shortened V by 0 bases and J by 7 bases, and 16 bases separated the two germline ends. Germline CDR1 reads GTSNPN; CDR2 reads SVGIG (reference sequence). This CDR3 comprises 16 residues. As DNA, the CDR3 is TGTGCCTGGAGTGTACGAACACCGTCGATAAATTCACCCCTCCACTTT. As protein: CAWSVRTPSINSPLHF.

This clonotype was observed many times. CDR3 coding DNA: TGTGCCTGGAGTGCCCTGACAGGGGAGGAGACCCAGTACTTC. Protein sequence: CAWSALTGEETQYF. V gene TRBV30 combines with J gene TRBJ2-5; TRBD1 matches at 8 bases. Losses at the gene ends were 1 base for V and 5 bases for J; bases not matched to a gene: 6. CDR1 is GTSNPN and CDR2 is SVGIG in the germline V gene (reference sequence). CDR3 length: 14 residues.

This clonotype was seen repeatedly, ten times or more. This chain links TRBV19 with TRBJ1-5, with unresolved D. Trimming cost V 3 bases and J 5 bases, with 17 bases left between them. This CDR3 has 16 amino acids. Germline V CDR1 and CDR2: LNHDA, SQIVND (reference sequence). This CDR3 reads CASSIVQGILYQPQHF. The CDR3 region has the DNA TGTGCCAGTAGTATCGTTCAAGGGATACTCTATCAGCCCCAGCATTTT.

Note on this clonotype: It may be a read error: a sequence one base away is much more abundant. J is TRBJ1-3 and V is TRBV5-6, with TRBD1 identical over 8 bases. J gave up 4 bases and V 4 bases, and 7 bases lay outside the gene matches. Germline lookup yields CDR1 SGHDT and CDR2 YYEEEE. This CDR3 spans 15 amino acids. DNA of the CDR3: TGTGCCAGCAGCCCCGGGACAGGAGTAGGAAACACCATATATTTT. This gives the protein CASSPGTGVGNTIYF. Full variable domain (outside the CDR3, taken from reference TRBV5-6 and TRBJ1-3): DAGVTQSPTHLIKTRGQQVTLRCSPKSGHDTVSWYQQALGQGPQFIFQYYEEEERQRGNFPDRFSGHQFPNYSSELNVNALLLGDSALYLCASSPGTGVGNTIYFGEGSWLTVV.

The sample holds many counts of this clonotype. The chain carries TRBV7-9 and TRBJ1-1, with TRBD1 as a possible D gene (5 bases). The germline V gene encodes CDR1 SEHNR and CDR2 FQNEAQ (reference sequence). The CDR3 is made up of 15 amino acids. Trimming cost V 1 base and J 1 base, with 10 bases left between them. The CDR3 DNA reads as TGTGCCAGCAGCTTAGAGCGGGGCGCGAACACTGAAGCTTTCTTT. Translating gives CASSLERGANTEAFF.

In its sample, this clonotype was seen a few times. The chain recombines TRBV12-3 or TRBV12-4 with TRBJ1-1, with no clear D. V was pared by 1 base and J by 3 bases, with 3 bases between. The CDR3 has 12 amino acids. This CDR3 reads CASSLGDTEAFF. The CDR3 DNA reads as TGTGCCAGCAGTTTAGGGGACACTGAAGCTTTCTTT.

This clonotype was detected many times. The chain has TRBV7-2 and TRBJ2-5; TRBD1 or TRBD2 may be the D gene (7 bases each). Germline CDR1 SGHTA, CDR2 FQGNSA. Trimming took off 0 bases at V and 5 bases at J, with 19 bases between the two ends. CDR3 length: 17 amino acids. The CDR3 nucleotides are TGTGCCAGCAGCTTAGCAGGAAGGGGGCGGGAGTTGGAGACCCAGTACTTC. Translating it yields CASSLAGRGRELETQYF.

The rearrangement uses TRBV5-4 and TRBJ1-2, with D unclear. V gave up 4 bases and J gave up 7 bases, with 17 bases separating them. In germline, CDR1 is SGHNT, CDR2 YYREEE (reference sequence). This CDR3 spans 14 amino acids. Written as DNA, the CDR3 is TGTGCCAGCAGCCTTAGTCTCGGGGTCTCTGGCTACACCTTC. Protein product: CASSLSLGVSGYTF. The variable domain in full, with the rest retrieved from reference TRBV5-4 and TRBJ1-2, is ETGVTQSPTHLIKTRGQQVTLRCSSQSGHNTVSWYQQALGQGPQFIFQYYREEENGRGNFPPRFSGLQFPNYSSELNVNALELDDSALYLCASSLSLGVSGYTFGSGTRLTVV.

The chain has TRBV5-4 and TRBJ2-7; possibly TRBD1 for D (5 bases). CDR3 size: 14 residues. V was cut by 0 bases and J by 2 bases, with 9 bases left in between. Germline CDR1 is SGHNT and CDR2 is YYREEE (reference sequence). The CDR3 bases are TGTGCCAGCAGCTTGGTAGGGGTTCCCTACGAGCAGTACTTC. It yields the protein CASSLVGVPYEQYF.

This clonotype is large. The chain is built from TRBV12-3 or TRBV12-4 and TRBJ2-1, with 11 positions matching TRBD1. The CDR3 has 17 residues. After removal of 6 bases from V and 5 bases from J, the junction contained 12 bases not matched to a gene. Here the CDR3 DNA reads TGTGCCAGCAGCATGGACAGGGGGCTAGAGTGGGACAATGAGCAGTTCTTC. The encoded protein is CASSMDRGLEWDNEQFF.